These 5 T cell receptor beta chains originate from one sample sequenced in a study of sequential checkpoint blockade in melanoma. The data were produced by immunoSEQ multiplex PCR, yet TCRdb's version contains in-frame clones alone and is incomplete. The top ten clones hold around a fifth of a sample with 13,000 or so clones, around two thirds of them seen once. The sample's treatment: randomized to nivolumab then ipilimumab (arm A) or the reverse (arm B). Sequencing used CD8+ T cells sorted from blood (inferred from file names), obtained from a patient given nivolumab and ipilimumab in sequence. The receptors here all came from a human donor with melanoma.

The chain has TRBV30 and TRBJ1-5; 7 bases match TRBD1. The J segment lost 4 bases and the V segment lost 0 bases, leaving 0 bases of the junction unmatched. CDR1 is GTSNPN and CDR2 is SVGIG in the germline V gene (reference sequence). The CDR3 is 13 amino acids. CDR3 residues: CAWSVQGNQPQHF. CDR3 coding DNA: TGTGCCTGGAGTGTACAGGGGAATCAGCCCCAGCATTTT.

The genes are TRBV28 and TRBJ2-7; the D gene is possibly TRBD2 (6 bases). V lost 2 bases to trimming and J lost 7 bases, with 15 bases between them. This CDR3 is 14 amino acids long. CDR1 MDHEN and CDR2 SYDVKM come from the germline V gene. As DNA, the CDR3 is TGTGCCAGCAGTTTAAGTGGAGGGCTTGAGGAGCAGTACTTC. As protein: CASSLSGGLEEQYF.

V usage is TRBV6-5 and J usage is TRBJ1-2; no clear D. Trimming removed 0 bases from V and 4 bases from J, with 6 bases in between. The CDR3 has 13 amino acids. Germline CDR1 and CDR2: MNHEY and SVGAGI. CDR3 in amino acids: CASSYSGVYGYTF. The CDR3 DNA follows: TGTGCCAGCAGTTACTCAGGAGTCTATGGCTACACCTTC.

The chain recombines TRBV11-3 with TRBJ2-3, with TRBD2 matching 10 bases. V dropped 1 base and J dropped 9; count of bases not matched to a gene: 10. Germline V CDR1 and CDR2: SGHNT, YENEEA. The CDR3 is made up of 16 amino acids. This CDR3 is CASSLARALAGATQYF. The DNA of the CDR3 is TGTGCCAGCAGCTTAGCCCGGGCGCTAGCGGGGGCAACGCAGTATTTT. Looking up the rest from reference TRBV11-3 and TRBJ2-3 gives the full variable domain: EAGVVQSPRYKIIEKKQPVAFWCNPISGHNTLYWYLQNLGQGPELLIRYENEEAVDDSQLPKDRFSAERLKGVDSTLKIQPAELGDSAVYLCASSLARALAGATQYFGPGTRLTVL.

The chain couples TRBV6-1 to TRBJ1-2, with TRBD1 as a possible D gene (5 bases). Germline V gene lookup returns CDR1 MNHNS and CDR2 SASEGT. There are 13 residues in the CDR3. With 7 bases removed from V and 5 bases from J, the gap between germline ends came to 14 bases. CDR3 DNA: TGTGCCAGCAACTCAGGGACTGGTTATGGCTACACCTTC. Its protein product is CASNSGTGYGYTF.